This entry lists 4 T cell receptor beta chains sequenced from one sample in a study of blood T cell repertoires in COVID-19. The table came from immunoSEQ multiplex PCR; TCRdb's copy has only in-frame clones and leaves some out. Found here are 300,000 to 400,000 clones, roughly nine tenths of them singletons; the top ten hold approximately 1%. Sequencing was carried out using PBMCs or T cells enriched from blood (not recorded which). The receptors come from a woman in her 30s who had recovered from COVID-19.

The chain couples TRBV6-5 to TRBJ2-5; D might be TRBD2 (6 bases). Germline loops: CDR1 MNHEY, CDR2 SVGAGI. Trimming removed 6 bases from V and 1 base from J, with 12 bases in between. The CDR3 has 14 amino acids. The CDR3 loop reads CASSPRDFQETQYF. The CDR3, as DNA: TGTGCCAGCAGCCCCCGGGACTTCCAAGAGACCCAGTACTTC.

This clone appeared a single time. In DNA, the CDR3 is TGTGCCACCAGTGTCTCCGGACAGGGAACCTACAATGAGCAGTTCTTC. Translated, it gives CATSVSGQGTYNEQFF. J is TRBJ2-1 and V is TRBV24-1; TRBD1 matches at 8 bases. V gave up 5 bases and J gave up 2 bases; unmatched junction bases: 7. Germline assignment: CDR1 KGHDR and CDR2 SFDVKD. This CDR3 is 16 amino acids long.

The V and J genes are TRBV19 and TRBJ1-6; a weak D match, TRBD1 (5 bases). The CDR3 spans 13 residues. In germline, CDR1 is LNHDA, CDR2 SQIVND (reference sequence). The V end was cut by 6 bases, the J end by 12 bases, with 15 bases between. Written as DNA, the CDR3 is TGTGCCAGTAGCGGGGACCGGGGACTACCCCTCCACTTT. The encoded protein is CASSGDRGLPLHF.

The rearrangement joins TRBV2 to TRBJ2-2, with no clear D. V was pared by 6 bases and J by 3 bases, with 8 bases between. This CDR3 contains 13 residues. Germline CDR1 is SNHLY and CDR2 is FYNNEI. This CDR3 reads CASRGSHTGELFF. The CDR3 DNA is TGTGCCAGCAGGGGCAGCCACACCGGGGAGCTGTTTTTT. Using reference TRBV2 and TRBJ2-2 for the parts outside the CDR3, the full variable domain is EPEVTQTPSHQVTQMGQEVILRCVPISNHLYFYWYRQILGQKVEFLVSFYNNEISEKSEIFDDQFSVERPDGSNFTLKIRSTKLEDSAMYFCASRGSHTGELFFGEGSRLTVL.